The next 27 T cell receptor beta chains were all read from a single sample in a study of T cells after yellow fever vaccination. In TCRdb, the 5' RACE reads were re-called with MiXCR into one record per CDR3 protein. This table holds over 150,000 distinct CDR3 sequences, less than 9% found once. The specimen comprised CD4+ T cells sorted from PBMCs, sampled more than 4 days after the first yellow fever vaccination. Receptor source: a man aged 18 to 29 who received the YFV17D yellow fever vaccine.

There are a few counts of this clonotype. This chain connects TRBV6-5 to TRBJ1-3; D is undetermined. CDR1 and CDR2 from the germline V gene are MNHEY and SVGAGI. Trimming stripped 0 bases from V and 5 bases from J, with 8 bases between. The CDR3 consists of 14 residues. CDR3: CASSYSGSRNTIYF. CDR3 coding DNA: TGTGCCAGCAGTTACTCGGGAAGCAGAAACACCATATATTTT.

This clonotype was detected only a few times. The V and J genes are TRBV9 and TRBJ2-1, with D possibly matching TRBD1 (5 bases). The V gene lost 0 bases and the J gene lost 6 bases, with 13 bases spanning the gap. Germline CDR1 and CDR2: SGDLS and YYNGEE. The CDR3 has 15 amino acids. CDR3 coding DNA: TGTGCCAGCAGCGTAGGCCGCCACAGGAGCAATGAGCAGTTCTTC. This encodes CASSVGRHRSNEQFF.

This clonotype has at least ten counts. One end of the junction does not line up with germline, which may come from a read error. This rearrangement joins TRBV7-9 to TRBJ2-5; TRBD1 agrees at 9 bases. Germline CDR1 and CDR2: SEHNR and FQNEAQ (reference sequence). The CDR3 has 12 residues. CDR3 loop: CASSIDGGQGNF. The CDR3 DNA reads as TGTGCCAGCAGCATCGACGGGGGACAGGGCAACTTC.

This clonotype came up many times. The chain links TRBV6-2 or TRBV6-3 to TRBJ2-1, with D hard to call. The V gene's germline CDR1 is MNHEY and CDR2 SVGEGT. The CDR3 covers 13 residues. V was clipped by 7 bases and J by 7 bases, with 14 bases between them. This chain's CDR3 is CASTRRGANEQFF. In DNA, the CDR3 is TGTGCCAGCACCCGCAGAGGCGCGAATGAGCAGTTCTTC.

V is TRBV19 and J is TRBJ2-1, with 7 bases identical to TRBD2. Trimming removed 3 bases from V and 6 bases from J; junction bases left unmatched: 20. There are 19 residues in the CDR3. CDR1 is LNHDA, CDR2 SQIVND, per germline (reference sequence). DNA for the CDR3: TGTGCCAGTAGTATTCGGGTTGGTGAAGCGGGGTTCTATGTCAATGAGCAGTTCTTC. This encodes CASSIRVGEAGFYVNEQFF.

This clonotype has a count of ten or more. The CDR3 DNA follows: TGTGCCAGCAGCTTGGCAGGCAGGGGGGCAACTAATGAAAAACTGTTTTTT. Translated: CASSLAGRGATNEKLFF. The genes are TRBV5-6 and TRBJ1-4; TRBD1 matches at 7 bases. The V gene end was trimmed by 0 bases and the J gene end by 0 bases; junction bases not matched to a gene: 5. This CDR3 comprises 17 residues. Germline V CDR1 and CDR2: SGHDT, YYEEEE.

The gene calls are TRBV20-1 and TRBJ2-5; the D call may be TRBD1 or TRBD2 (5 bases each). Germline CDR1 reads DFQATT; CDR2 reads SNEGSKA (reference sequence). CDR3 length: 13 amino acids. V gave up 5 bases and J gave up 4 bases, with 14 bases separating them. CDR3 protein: CSASGPGTETQYF. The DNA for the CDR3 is TGCAGTGCTTCCGGTCCAGGGACAGAGACCCAGTACTTC.

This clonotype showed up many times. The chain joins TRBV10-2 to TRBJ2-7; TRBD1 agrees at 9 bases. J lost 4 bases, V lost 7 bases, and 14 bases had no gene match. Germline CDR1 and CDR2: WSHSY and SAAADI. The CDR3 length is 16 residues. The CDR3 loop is CASTAGQGTIRYEQYF. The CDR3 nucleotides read TGCGCCAGCACCGCTGGACAGGGGACTATACGGTACGAGCAGTACTTC.

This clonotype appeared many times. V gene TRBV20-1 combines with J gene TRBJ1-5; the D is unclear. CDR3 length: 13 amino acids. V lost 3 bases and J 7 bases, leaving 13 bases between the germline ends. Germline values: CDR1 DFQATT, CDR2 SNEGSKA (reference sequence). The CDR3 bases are TGCAGTGCTAGGGGCGGAGCAAAGCAGCCCCAGCATTTT. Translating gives CSARGGAKQPQHF.

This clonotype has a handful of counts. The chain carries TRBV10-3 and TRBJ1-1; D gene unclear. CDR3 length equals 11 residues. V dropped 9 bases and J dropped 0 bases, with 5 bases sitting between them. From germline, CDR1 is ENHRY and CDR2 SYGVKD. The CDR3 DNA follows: TGTGCCATAAGAGTGAACACTGAAGCTTTCTTT. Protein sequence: CAIRVNTEAFF.

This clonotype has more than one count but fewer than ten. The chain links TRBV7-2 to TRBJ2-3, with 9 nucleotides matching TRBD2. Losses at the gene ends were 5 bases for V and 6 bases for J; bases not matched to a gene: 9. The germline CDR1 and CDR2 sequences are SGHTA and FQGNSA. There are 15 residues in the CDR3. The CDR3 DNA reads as TGTGCCAGCAGCCCCGCCAGCGGGGGGTGGGATACGCAGTATTTT. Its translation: CASSPASGGWDTQYF.

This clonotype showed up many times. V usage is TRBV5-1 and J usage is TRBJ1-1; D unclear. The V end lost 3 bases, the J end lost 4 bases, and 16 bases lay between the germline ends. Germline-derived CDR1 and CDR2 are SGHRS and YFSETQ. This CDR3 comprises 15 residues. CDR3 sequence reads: CASSSARAFPTEAFF. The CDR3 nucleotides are TGCGCCAGCAGCTCTGCCCGGGCCTTCCCCACTGAAGCTTTCTTT.

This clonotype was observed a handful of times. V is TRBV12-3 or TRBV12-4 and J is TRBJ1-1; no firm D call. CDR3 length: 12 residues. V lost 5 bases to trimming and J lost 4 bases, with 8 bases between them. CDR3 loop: CASSPLSTEAFF. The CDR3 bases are TGTGCCAGCAGTCCCTTAAGCACTGAAGCTTTCTTT.

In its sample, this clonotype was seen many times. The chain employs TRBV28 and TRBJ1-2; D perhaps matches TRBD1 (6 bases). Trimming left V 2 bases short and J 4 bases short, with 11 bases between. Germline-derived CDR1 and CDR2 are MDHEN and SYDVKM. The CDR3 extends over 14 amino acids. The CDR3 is CASSLAGQSYGYTF. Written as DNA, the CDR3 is TGTGCCAGCAGTTTAGCGGGACAAAGCTATGGCTACACCTTC.

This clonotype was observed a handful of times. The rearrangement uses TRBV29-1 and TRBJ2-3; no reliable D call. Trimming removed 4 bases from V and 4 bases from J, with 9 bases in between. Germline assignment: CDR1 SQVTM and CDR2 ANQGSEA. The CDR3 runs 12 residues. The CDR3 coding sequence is TGCAGCGTTGGTACGGAGTCAGATACGCAGTATTTT. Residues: CSVGTESDTQYF.

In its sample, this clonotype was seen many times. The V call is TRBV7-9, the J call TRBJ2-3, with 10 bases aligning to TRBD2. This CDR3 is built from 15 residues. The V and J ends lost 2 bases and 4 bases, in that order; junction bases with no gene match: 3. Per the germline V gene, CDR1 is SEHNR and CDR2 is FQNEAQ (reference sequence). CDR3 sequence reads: CASSLTSGAPDTQYF. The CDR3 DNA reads TGTGCCAGCAGCTTAACTAGCGGGGCGCCAGATACGCAGTATTTT.

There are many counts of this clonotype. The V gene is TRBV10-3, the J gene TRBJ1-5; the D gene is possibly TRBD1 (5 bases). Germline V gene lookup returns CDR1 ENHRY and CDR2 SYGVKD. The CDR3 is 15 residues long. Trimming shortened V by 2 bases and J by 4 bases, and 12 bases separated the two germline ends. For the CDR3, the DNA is TGTGCCATCAGTGAGAACGGACAACCGAATCAGCCCCAGCATTTT. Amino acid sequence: CAISENGQPNQPQHF.

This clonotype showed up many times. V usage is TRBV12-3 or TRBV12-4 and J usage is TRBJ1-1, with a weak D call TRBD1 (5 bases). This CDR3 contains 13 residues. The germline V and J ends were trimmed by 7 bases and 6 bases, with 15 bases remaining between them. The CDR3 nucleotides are TGTGCCAGCACCCCCAGGGTTGACGCTGAAGCTTTCTTT. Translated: CASTPRVDAEAFF.

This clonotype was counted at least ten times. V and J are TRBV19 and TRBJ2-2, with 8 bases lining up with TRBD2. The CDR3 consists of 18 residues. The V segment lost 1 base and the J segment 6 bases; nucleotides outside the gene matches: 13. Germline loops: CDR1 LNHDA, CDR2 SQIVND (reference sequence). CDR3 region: CASSIGEWRTSRSGELFF. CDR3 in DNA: TGTGCCAGTAGTATAGGGGAGTGGCGGACTAGCCGATCCGGGGAGCTGTTTTTT.

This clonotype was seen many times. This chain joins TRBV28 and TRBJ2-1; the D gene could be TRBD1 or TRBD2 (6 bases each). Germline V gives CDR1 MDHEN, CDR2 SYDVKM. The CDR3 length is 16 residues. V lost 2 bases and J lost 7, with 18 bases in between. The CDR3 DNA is TGTGCCAGCAGTTTACCCACCGGCAGGGGAGGTAATGAGCAGTTCTTC. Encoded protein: CASSLPTGRGGNEQFF.

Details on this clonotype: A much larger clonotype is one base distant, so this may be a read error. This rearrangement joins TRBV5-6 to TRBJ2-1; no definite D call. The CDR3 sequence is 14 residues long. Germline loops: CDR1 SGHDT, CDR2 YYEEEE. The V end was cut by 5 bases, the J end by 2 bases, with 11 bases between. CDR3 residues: CASSRAGAYNEQFF. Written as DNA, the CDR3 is TGTGCCAGCAGTCGGGCTGGGGCCTACAATGAGCAGTTCTTC.

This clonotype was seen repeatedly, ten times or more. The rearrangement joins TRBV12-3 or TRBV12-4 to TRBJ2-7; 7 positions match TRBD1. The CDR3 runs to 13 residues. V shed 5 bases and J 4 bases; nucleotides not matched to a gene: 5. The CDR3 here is CASSIQGVYEQYF. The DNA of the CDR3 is TGTGCCAGCAGTATTCAGGGGGTATACGAGCAGTACTTC.

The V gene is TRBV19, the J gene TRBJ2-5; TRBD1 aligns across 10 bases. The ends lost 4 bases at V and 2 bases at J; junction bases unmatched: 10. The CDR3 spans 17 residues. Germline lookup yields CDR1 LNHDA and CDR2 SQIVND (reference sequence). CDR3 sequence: CASSTGQGTRGQETQYF. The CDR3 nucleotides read TGTGCCAGTAGTACGGGACAGGGGACAAGGGGACAAGAGACCCAGTACTTC.

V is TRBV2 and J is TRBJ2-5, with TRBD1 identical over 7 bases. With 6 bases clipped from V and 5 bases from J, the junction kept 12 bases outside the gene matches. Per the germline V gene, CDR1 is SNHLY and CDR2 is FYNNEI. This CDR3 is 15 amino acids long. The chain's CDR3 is CASRSITGAAETQYF. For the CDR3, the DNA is TGTGCCAGCAGATCAATAACAGGGGCGGCGGAGACCCAGTACTTC.

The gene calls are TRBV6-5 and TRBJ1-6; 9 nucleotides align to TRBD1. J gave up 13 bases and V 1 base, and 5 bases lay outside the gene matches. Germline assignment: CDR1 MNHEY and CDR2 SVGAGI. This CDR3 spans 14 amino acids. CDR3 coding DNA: TGTGCCAGCAGTTACTACAGGGGGCAGTGGCCCCTCCACTTT. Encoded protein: CASSYYRGQWPLHF.

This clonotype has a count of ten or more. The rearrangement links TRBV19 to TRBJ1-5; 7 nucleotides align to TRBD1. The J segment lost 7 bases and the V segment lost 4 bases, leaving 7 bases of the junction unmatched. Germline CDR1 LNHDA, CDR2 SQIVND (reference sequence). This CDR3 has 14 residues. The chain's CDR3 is CASSRQGGGQPQHF. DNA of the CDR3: TGTGCCAGTAGTAGACAGGGTGGCGGACAGCCCCAGCATTTT.

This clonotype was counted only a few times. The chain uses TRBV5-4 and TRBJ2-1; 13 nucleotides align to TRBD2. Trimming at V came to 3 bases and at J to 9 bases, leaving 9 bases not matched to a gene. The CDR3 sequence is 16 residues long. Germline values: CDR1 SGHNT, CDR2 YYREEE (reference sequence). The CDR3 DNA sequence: TGTGCCAGCAGCTGGGGACTAGCGGGGTGGACGAGTGAGCAGTTCTTC. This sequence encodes CASSWGLAGWTSEQFF.